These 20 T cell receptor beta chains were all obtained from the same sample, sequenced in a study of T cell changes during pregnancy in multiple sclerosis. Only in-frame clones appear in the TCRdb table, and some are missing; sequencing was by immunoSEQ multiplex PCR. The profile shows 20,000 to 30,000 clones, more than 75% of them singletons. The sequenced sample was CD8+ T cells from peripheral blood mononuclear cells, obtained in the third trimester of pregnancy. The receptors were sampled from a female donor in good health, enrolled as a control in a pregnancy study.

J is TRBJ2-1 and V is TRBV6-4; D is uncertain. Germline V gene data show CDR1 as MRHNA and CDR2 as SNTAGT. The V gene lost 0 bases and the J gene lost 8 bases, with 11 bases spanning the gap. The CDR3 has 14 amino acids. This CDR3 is CASSDSYSTDEQFF. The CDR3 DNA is TGTGCCAGCAGTGACTCCTACTCAACTGATGAGCAGTTCTTC.

The CDR3 sequence is CASSSRTSGGAALSQYF. CDR3 nucleotides: TGTGCCAGCAGCTCCCGGACTAGCGGGGGGGCCGCGTTGTCCCAGTACTTC. This chain joins TRBV13 and TRBJ2-5; 15 nucleotides agree with TRBD2. Losses at the gene ends were 4 bases for V and 9 bases for J; bases not matched to a gene: 12. Germline CDR1 PRHDT, CDR2 FYEKMQ (reference sequence). The CDR3 consists of 17 residues.

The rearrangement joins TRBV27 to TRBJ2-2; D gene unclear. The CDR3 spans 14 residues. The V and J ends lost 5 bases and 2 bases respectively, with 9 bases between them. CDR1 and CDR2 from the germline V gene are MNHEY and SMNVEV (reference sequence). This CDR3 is CASSRAENTGELFF. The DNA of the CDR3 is TGTGCCAGCAGTCGTGCGGAAAACACCGGGGAGCTGTTTTTT.

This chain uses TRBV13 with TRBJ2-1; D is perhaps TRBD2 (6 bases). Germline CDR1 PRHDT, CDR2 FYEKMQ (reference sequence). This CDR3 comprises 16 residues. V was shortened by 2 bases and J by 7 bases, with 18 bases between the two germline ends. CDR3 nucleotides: TGTGCCAGCAGCTTAAGGGGCGATACTAGCCGGAATGAGCAGTTCTTC. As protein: CASSLRGDTSRNEQFF. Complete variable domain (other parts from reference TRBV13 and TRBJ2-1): AAGVIQSPRHLIKEKRETATLKCYPIPRHDTVYWYQQGPGQDPQFLISFYEKMQSDKGSIPDRFSAQQFSDYHSELNMSSLELGDSALYFCASSLRGDTSRNEQFFGPGTRLTVL.

Written as DNA, the CDR3 is TGTGCCAGTAGTCCCGGGACTAGCGGGCCCTGGGGGGAAGAGACCCAGTACTTC. Translation gives CASSPGTSGPWGEETQYF. This rearrangement joins TRBV19 to TRBJ2-5; 12 bases are a match to TRBD2. The CDR3 is made up of 18 amino acids. The junction had 13 bases not matched to a gene; V was cut back by 5 bases and J by 3 bases. CDR1 and CDR2 (germline): LNHDA, SQIVND (reference sequence).

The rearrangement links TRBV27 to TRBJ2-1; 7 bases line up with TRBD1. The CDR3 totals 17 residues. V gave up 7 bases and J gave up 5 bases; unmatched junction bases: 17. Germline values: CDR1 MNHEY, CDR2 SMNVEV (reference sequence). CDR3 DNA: TGTGCCAGCACCGAGTTGCAGACAGGGAGCCTGCACAATGAGCAGTTCTTC. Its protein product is CASTELQTGSLHNEQFF.

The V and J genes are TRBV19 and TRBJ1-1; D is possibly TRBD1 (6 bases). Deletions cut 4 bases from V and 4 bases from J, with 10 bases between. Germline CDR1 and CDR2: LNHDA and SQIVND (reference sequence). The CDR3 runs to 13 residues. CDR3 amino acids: CASSKDSPTEAFF. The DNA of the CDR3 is TGTGCCAGTAGTAAGGACAGTCCCACTGAAGCTTTCTTT.

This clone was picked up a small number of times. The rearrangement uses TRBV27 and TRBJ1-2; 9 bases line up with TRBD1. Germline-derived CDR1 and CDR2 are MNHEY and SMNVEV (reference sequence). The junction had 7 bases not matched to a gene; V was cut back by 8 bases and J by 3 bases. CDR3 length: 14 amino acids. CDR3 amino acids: CASARQGEYYGYTF. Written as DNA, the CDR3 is TGTGCCAGCGCGAGACAGGGGGAATACTATGGCTACACCTTC.

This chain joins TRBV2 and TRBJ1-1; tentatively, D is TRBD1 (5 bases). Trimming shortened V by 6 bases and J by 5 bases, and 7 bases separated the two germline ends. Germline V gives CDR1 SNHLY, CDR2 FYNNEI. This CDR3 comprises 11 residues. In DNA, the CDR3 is TGTGCCAGCAGGGAGGGGACTGAAGCTTTCTTT. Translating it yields CASREGTEAFF.

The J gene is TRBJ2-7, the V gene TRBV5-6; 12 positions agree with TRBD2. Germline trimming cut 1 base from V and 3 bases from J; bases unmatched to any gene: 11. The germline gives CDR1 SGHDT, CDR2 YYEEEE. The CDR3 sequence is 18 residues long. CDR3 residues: CASSLKEELGLAGYEQYF. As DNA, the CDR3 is TGTGCCAGCAGCTTGAAGGAAGAGTTGGGACTAGCGGGCTACGAGCAGTACTTC.

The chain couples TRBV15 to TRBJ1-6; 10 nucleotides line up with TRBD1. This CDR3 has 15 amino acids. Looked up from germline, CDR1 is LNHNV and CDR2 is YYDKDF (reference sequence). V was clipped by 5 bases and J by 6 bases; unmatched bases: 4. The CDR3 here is CATSRDRGGNSPLHF. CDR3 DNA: TGTGCCACCAGCCGGGACAGGGGAGGTAATTCACCCCTCCACTTT.

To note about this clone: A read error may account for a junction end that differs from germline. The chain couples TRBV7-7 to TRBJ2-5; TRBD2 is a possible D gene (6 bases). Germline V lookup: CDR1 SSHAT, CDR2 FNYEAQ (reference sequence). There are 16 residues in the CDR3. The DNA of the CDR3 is TGTGCTAGCAGCTTAGATCTGGGGGGTATGTTGGAGACCCAGTACTTC. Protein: CASSLDLGGMLETQYF.

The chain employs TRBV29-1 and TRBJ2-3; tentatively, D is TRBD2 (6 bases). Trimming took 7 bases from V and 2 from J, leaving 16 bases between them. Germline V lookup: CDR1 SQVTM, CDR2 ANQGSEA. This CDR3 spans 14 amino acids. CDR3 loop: CSASEGGITDTQYF. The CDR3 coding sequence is TGCAGCGCGAGCGAGGGCGGGATCACAGATACGCAGTATTTT.

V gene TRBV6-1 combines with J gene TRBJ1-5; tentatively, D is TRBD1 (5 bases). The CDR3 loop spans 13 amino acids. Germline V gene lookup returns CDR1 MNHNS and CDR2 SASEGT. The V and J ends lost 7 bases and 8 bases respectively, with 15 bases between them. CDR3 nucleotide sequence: TGTGCCAGCACAGAAGGGGCCTTGGAGCCCCAGCATTTT. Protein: CASTEGALEPQHF.

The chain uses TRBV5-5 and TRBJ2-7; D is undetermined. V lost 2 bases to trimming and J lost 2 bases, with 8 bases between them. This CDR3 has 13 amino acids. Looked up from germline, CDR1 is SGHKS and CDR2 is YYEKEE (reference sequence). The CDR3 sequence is CASSFGVAYEQYF. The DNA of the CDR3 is TGTGCCAGCAGCTTCGGAGTGGCCTACGAGCAGTACTTC. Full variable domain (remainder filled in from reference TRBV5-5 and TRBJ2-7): DAGVTQSPTHLIKTRGQQVTLRCSPISGHKSVSWYQQVLGQGPQFIFQYYEKEERGRGNFPDRFSARQFPNYSSELNVNALLLGDSALYLCASSFGVAYEQYFGPGTRLTVT.

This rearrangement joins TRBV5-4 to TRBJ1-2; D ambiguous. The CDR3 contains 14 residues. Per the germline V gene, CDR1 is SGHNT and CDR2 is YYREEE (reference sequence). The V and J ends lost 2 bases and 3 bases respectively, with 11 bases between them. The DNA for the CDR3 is TGTGCCAGCAGCTTTATGGCGGGCGACTATGGCTACACCTTC. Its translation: CASSFMAGDYGYTF.

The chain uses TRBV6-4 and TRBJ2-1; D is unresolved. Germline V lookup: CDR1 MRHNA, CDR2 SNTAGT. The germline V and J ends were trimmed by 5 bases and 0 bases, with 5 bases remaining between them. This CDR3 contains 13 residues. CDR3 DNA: TGTGCCAGCAGTCGCGGCTCCTACAATGAGCAGTTCTTC. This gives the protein CASSRGSYNEQFF.

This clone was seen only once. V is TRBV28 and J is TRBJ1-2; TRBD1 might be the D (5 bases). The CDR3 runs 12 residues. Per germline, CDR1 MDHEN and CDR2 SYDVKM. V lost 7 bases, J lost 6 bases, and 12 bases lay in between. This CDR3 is CASTGGGHGYTF. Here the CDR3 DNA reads TGTGCCAGCACTGGGGGGGGTCATGGCTACACCTTC.

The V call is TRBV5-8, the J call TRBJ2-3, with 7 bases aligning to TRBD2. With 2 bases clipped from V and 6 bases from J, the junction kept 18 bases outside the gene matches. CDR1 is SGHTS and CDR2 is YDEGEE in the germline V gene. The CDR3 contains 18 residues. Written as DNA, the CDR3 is TGTGCCAGCAGCTTTTCATCAAAATCGGGGGACTATGCCGATACGCAGTATTTT. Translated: CASSFSSKSGDYADTQYF.

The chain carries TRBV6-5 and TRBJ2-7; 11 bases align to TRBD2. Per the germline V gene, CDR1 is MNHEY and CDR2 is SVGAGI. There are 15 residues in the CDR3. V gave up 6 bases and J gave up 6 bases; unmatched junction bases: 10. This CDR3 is CASRQTSGSASEQYF. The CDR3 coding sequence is TGTGCCAGCAGACAAACTAGCGGGAGTGCGTCCGAGCAGTACTTC.